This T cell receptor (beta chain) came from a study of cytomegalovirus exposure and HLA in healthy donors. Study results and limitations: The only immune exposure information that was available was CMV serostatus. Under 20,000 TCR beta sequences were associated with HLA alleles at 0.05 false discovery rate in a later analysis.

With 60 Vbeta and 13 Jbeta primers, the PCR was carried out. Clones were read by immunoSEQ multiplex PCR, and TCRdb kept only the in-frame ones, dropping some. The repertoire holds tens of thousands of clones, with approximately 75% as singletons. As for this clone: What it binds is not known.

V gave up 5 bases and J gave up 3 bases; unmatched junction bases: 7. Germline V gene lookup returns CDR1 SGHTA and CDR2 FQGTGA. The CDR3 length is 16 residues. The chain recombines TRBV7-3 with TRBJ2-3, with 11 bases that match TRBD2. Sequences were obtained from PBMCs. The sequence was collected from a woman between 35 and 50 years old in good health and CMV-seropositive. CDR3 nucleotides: TGTGCCAGCAGCCTTAGCGGGGGGGCCGGGACAGATACGCAGTATTTT. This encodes CASSLSGGAGTDTQYF.